This paragraph reports one TCR beta chain. Its antigen is not yet known. No qualities accompany the bases; no much larger clone lies one base away. The CDR3 starts with the cysteine, ends with the phenylalanine, and has 14 residues. Only CDR3 DNA remains: 42 bases, in frame from the first base. Via the germline V gene, CDR1 is KGHDR and CDR2 SFDVKD. V loses 2 bases at its end and J loses 4 bases; junction bases beyond the gene matches: 3. Sequencing was performed on an Illumina NovaSeq 6000. TCRalpha and TCRbeta cDNA libraries were constructed by 5'RACE with constant-segment primers, with sample barcodes and unique molecular identifiers being introduced. Trizol reagent was used to extract RNA from every sample. The libraries were amplified in two PCR steps, and the second step added a second sample barcode and Illumina TruSeq adapters. Sequencing of libraries was performed on an Illumina NovaSeq with 2 x 150 bp paired-end reads. The authors' pipeline ran thus. Demultiplexing of reads and collapsing into UMI-guided consensus sequences were performed with migec v1.2.7. Using mixcr v2.1.11, the UMI consensuses were aligned to TRA and TRB V and J templates and assembled into clonotypes. A clonotype was counted as expanded or contracted only if both edgeR and NoisET called the change significant, with noise models trained on biological replicates. For edgeR calls, the thresholds were a false discovery rate-adjusted p below 0.01 and a log2 fold-change of 1. PCA with hierarchical clustering of max-normalized trajectories of the 1000 most abundant clonotypes was used as exploratory dynamics analysis. Separately sequenced CD4+ and CD8+ repertoires were used to assign the CD4 or CD8 phenotype of responding clones. The raw public reads went through TCRdb reprocessing: fastp at Q25, MiXCR clone calling, in-frame beta chains kept. All rows with the same CDR3 protein become a single entry with the most common DNA and genes. TCRdb, not the authors, supplied the V and J calls. The sample includes a few hundred thousand distinct CDR3 sequences, with around 20% observed a single time. Of the sample, roughly a fifth falls within the top ten clones.

The sample comes from a study of T-cell memory formation after mild COVID-19 (dated by TCRdb to 2020 to 2023). The study in broad terms: Most TCR sequence clusters were specific to one of the two donors. In two donors, T-cell clones that expanded and contracted after mild COVID-19 were tracked by sequencing TCRalpha and TCRbeta repertoires over time. Two young, previously healthy adult volunteers, one female and one male, were included in the cohort. The full study reports these points: SARS-CoV-2 specificity of the second-wave clones peaking on day 37 was not confirmed. Contracting CD4+ clones turned up mainly in the CM and EM memory subsets, whereas EMRA was where CD8+ clones were enriched. The detection of some responding clones in pre-infection memory suggests that pre-existing cross-reactive memory T cells joined the SARS-CoV-2 response. Clones contracting from day 15 to 85 had balanced CD4/CD8 phenotypes, while a second wave expanding from day 15 to 37 was biased towards CD4+. Only a couple of mild cases were covered by the study, and larger cohorts that include severe cases with pre-infection samples were considered necessary.

Ficoll-Paque density gradient centrifugation was used to isolate PBMCs. The source of this sequence is a man between 18 and 29 years old who had mild COVID-19 (a few samples of this study predate the infection). The sample titles of this study are shuffled in the database, so cell type and time point are left out; the donor was told from shared clones. The sample was PBMCs or a T cell subset sorted from them (not recorded which). The chain was built from TRBV24-1 and TRBJ1-2; the junction holds 7 bases that match TRBD1. CDR3 reads: CATSDSGQSYGYTF. The nucleotide sequence is given as TGTGCCACCAGTGATTCGGGACAGAGCTATGGCTACACCTTC.